This T cell receptor beta chain was profiled in a study of blood T cell repertoires in COVID-19. Study context: From T cells, B-cell-depleted T cells, or PBMCs came the material, which was cDNA or gDNA.

Germline CDR1 MDHEN, CDR2 SYDVKM. With 7 bases clipped from V and 6 bases from J, the junction kept 7 bases outside the gene matches. The CDR3 has 15 residues. Assay used: immunoSEQ multiplex PCR; TCRdb lists only in-frame clones, some missing. Of nearly 300,000 clones listed, around 88% were seen once; the top ten hold roughly 7%. The chain combines TRBV28 with TRBJ1-6; 9 nucleotides align to TRBD1. Specimen: peripheral blood. The origin of this receptor is a woman younger than 45 who had recovered from COVID-19. The CDR3 here is CASNTGGQGNSPLHF. In DNA form, the CDR3 reads TGTGCCAGCAATACGGGGGGACAGGGTAATTCACCCCTCCACTTT.